Below, one T cell receptor (beta chain) is given with its context. Its binding antigen is unknown. The input lacks base qualities; no much larger clone sits a single base away. The data were taken from a study of OX40 agonist ivuxolimab in advanced cancers. For the study in its entirety: Ivuxolimab was an agonistic, fully human IgG2 monoclonal antibody directed against OX40 (CD134), a costimulatory receptor. Patients were allowed to have had prior anti-PD-1, anti-PD-L1 or anti-CTLA-4 therapy, and approximately 40% of the dose-escalation patients had previously received checkpoint inhibitors. Peripheral TCRbeta sequencing was intended to test whether TCR sequence diversity was altered and clonal T-cell expansion was caused by ivuxolimab. Of the roughly 51 dose-escalation patients, hepatocellular carcinoma was present in about 20, melanoma in approximately 15, renal cell carcinoma in 9 and head and neck cancer in 9. Intravenous ivuxolimab was administered to patients every 2 weeks at six dose levels: 0.01, 0.1, 0.3, 1.5, 3 and 10 mg/kg. The paper reports the monotherapy dose-escalation portion (N ≈ 52 patients) of the phase I ivuxolimab trial. Partial responses occurred in three dose-escalation patients: two with cutaneous melanoma and one with hepatocellular carcinoma. In the dose-escalation cohort, around four fifths of patients were male, and the mean age was 60 years with a range of roughly 20 to 79. Findings and caveats that apply to the study as a whole: Partial responders in the 0.1-3.0 mg/kg groups had among the lowest normalized peripheral clonal expansion, especially among CD8+ T cells. After ivuxolimab, expanded clones were on average more numerous among CD8+ T cells than among CD4+ T cells. Which antigens the clonally expanded peripheral T cells were specific for was not determined. Low levels of normalized T-cell clonal expansion were also shown by some nonresponding patients. At doses of 0.1 to 3.0 mg/kg, clonal expansion of both CD4+ and CD8+ T cells in blood was seen between baseline and week 6.

The CDR3 spans 13 residues, from the cysteine through the phenylalanine. Here the CDR3 DNA is all that survives: 39 bases in frame from base 1. The germline V gene encodes CDR1 MNHNS and CDR2 SASEGT. V drops 10 bases and J drops 1 base, leaving 13 bases in between. Patients with autoimmune disease history or receiving systemic immunosuppression were excluded from the trial. Peripheral blood for TCR sequencing was collected from all dose cohorts at baseline, on cycle 4 day 1, and on cycle 7 day 1. Samples came from an open-label, multicenter, first-in-human phase I dose-escalation trial of ivuxolimab. Adults with locally advanced or metastatic melanoma, renal cell, hepatocellular, or head and neck squamous cell carcinoma were enrolled in the trial. CD4+ and CD8+ T cells were sorted separately from peripheral blood before TCR sequencing. For sequencing of the TCRbeta CDR3 region, genomic DNA was extracted from the sorted cells. The immunoSEQ Assay was used for sequencing of TCRbeta CDR3 regions. In its TCRdb copy, this immuneACCESS table keeps in-frame sequences only and misses some clones. Where compared with another copy, unresolved V genes explain less than half of these, and the others have no known cause. This sample comprises under 70,000 clones, approximately 86% of them detected only once. The top ten clones comprise about an eighth of the sample.

The clonotype originates from an adult with an advanced solid tumor such as melanoma, head and neck, liver or kidney cancer. The sequenced sample was CD4+ or CD8+ T cells sorted from blood, obtained in a trial of the OX40 agonist ivuxolimab. This receptor chain uses TRBV6-1 and TRBJ1-1, with TRBD1 perhaps the D gene, on 5 matching bases. The nucleotide sequence is given as TGTGCCATCCAAGGGGCCCGGAACACTGAAGCTTTCTTT. The translation is CAIQGARNTEAFF.